These T cell receptor beta chains were read from a single sample in a study of blood T cell repertoires in COVID-19. Assay used: immunoSEQ multiplex PCR; TCRdb lists only in-frame clones, some missing. The table has around 390,000 clones, 85% to 90% seen once. Specimen: PBMCs or T cells enriched from blood (not recorded which). All receptors derive from a woman aged 45-60 years who had recovered from COVID-19. The CDR3 runs from the conserved cysteine through the conserved F or W. The order of the fields is J gene, V gene, D gene, clone size, CDR3 length, CDR3 protein, CDR3 DNA. D genes are given only for firm matches. Clone size, where shown, is once, few, many, or a class for clones that have expanded.

TRBJ1-2	TRBV19	TRBD1	NA	16	CASSSRTTGGGYGYTF	TGTGCCAGTAGTTCCAGAACGACAGGGGGCGGCTATGGCTACACCTTC
TRBJ2-3	TRBV5-1	TRBD2	NA	15	CASSATSGDPYTQYF	TGCGCCAGCAGCGCGACTAGCGGGGACCCGTATACGCAGTATTTT
TRBJ2-5	TRBV3-1/TRBV3-2	NA	NA	15	CASSQHLLEQETQYF	TGTGCCAGCAGCCAACATCTGCTAGAGCAAGAGACCCAGTACTTC
TRBJ2-7	TRBV2	NA	NA	17	CASSENPLGTLPFEQYF	TGTGCCAGCAGTGAGAATCCACTCGGGACACTCCCCTTCGAGCAGTACTTC
TRBJ1-4	TRBV9	NA	NA	15	CASSGLLGEDEKLFF	TGTGCCAGCAGCGGGTTACTGGGGGAGGATGAAAAACTGTTTTTT
TRBJ1-5	TRBV19	TRBD1	NA	18	CASSIEGQGAKSNQPQHF	TGTGCCAGTAGTATAGAGGGACAGGGGGCGAAGAGCAATCAGCCCCAGCATTTT
TRBJ2-5	TRBV7-2	TRBD2	NA	15	CASSVHLAGQETQYF	TGTGCCAGCAGCGTCCATCTAGCGGGGCAAGAGACCCAGTACTTC
TRBJ1-5	TRBV7-8	TRBD1	NA	14	CASSSTGGNQPQHF	TGTGCCAGCAGCTCGACAGGGGGGAATCAGCCCCAGCATTTT
TRBJ2-1	TRBV7-2	NA	NA	13	CASSLQGGTEQFF	TGTGCCAGCAGCTTACAGGGCGGTACAGAGCAGTTCTTC
TRBJ2-5	TRBV18	NA	few	13	CASSPQPGGTQYF	TGTGCCAGCTCACCTCAACCCGGGGGGACCCAGTACTTC
TRBJ2-1	TRBV3-1/TRBV3-2	NA	NA	12	CASSQVSNEQFF	TGTGCCAGCAGCCAAGTTTCGAATGAGCAGTTCTTC
TRBJ2-7	TRBV6-2/TRBV6-3	NA	NA	14	CASSYSPGLFEQYF	TGTGCCAGCAGTTACTCGCCAGGGTTATTCGAGCAGTACTTC